This T cell receptor beta chain was retrieved from a study of T cells in Graves' hyperthyroidism and ophthalmopathy. Study-level findings and limits: Expanded thyroid clonotypes (above 0.001) were mostly also found in blood.

V lost 7 bases and J lost 0; bases outside the gene matches: 3. The CDR3 spans 14 residues. Germline lookup yields CDR1 LNHDA and CDR2 SQIVND (reference sequence). Diagnoses were established using clinical symptoms, serum thyroxine and TRAb, thyroid ultrasound and orbital computed tomography. RNA transcripts provided the source from which TCR beta CDR3 regions were amplified. The TCR CDR3 was amplified in a first-round RT-PCR using the HTBI primer set. MiXCR, run by TCRdb on the multiplex PCR reads, gives a single entry per CDR3 protein. The sample yields fewer than 350,000 distinct CDR3 sequences, around 23% seen once. This clonotype was observed a handful of times. What it binds is unknown.

The material sequenced was blood. The chain combines TRBV19 with TRBJ2-1; 7 nucleotides align to TRBD1. The sequence was collected from a woman aged 45 to 65 with Graves' hyperthyroidism. The CDR3: CASTTGPSYNEQFF. The CDR3 DNA is TGTGCCAGTACGACAGGGCCCTCCTACAATGAGCAGTTCTTC.